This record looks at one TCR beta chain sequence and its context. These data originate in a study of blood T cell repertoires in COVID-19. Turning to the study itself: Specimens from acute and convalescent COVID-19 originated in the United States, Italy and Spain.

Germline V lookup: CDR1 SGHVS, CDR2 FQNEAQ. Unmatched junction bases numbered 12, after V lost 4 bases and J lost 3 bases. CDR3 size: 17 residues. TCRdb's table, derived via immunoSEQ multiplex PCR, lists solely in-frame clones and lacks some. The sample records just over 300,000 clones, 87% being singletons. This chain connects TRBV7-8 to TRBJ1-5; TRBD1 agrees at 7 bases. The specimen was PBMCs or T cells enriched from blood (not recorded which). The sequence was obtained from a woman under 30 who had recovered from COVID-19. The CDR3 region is CASSSSSGGGLNQPQHF. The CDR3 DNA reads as TGTGCCAGCAGCTCCTCATCAGGGGGAGGCCTCAATCAGCCCCAGCATTTT.